One and the same sample provided the 20 T cell receptor beta chains below, sequenced in a study of PD-1 blockade in classical Hodgkin lymphoma. Brentuximab vedotin exposure varied, and every patient relapsed after autologous stem cell transplantation. The table came from immunoSEQ multiplex PCR; TCRdb's copy has only in-frame clones and leaves some out. The repertoire holds about 85,000 clones, with nearly 95% as singletons. The sample was peripheral blood mononuclear cells (PBMCs), taken before the second cycle of nivolumab. All receptors derive from a human donor with classical Hodgkin lymphoma.

This chain connects TRBV7-8 to TRBJ2-6, with unresolved D. CDR1 is SGHVS and CDR2 is FQNEAQ in the germline V gene. The germline V and J ends were trimmed by 1 base and 4 bases, with 11 bases remaining between them. CDR3 size: 16 residues. CDR3: CASSLEELAGANVLTF. The CDR3 DNA reads as TGTGCCAGCAGCTTAGAGGAGCTTGCCGGGGCCAACGTCCTGACTTTC.

The chain employs TRBV19 and TRBJ2-7; D unclear. V dropped 10 bases and J dropped 5 bases, with 12 bases sitting between them. The CDR3 has 11 amino acids. Germline loops: CDR1 LNHDA, CDR2 SQIVND (reference sequence). The CDR3 sequence is CANPPLHEQYF. The CDR3 DNA reads as TGTGCCAACCCCCCCCTACACGAGCAGTACTTC.

CDR3 region: CASSFGTSADTQYF. The CDR3 DNA follows: TGTGCCAGCAGCTTCGGGACTAGCGCGGATACGCAGTATTTT. The chain couples TRBV7-9 to TRBJ2-3, with TRBD2 matching 10 bases. The V segment lost 3 bases and the J segment 6 bases; nucleotides outside the gene matches: 3. The CDR3 loop spans 14 amino acids. The germline V gene has CDR1 SEHNR and CDR2 FQNEAQ (reference sequence).

The chain has TRBV18 and TRBJ1-1; D gene unclear. This CDR3 is 15 amino acids long. In germline, CDR1 is KGHSH, CDR2 LQKENI. V dropped 0 bases and J dropped 1 base, with 9 bases sitting between them. CDR3 loop: CASSPPVGRNTEAFF. The CDR3 DNA is TGTGCCAGCTCACCACCGGTGGGTCGGAACACTGAAGCTTTCTTT.

The V and J genes are TRBV2 and TRBJ2-2, with D uncertain. The germline gives CDR1 SNHLY, CDR2 FYNNEI. The CDR3 has 15 residues. The V gene lost 6 bases and the J gene lost 3 bases, with 14 bases spanning the gap. CDR3 residues: CASSNEPGYTGELFF. CDR3 nucleotide sequence: TGTGCCAGCAGCAATGAGCCGGGCTACACCGGGGAGCTGTTTTTT.

The CDR3 here is CASSRGQSQETQYF. CDR3 DNA sequence: TGCGCCAGCAGCCGGGGACAGTCCCAAGAGACCCAGTACTTC. The gene calls are TRBV4-1 and TRBJ2-5, with 7 bases fitting TRBD1. The CDR3 consists of 14 residues. Unmatched junction bases numbered 3, after V lost 4 bases and J lost 1 base. Germline V lookup: CDR1 MGHRA, CDR2 YSYEKL.

The rearrangement joins TRBV5-6 to TRBJ1-1; TRBD1 is a possible D gene (5 bases). V was cut by 0 bases and J by 4 bases, with 10 bases left in between. This CDR3 is built from 14 residues. CDR1 is SGHDT, CDR2 YYEEEE, per germline. The CDR3 DNA reads TGTGCCAGCAGCTTGGGGGTAGGGGCCACTGAAGCTTTCTTT. It yields the protein CASSLGVGATEAFF.

This rearrangement joins TRBV2 to TRBJ2-7; the D gene is possibly TRBD1 (6 bases). The CDR3 consists of 12 residues. Trimming pared 6 bases from V and 4 bases from J, leaving 10 bases between. Germline V gene lookup returns CDR1 SNHLY and CDR2 FYNNEI. CDR3 coding DNA: TGTGCCAGCAGGCGGCAGGGGTACGAGCAGTACTTC. This gives the protein CASRRQGYEQYF. Using reference TRBV2 and TRBJ2-7 for the parts outside the CDR3, the full variable domain is EPEVTQTPSHQVTQMGQEVILRCVPISNHLYFYWYRQILGQKVEFLVSFYNNEISEKSEIFDDQFSVERPDGSNFTLKIRSTKLEDSAMYFCASRRQGYEQYFGPGTRLTVT.

The chain is built from TRBV25-1 and TRBJ2-5, with TRBD1 matching over 7 bases. The DNA matches TRBJ2-7 better at its end, which makes the J call doubtful. Germline V CDR1 and CDR2: MGHDK, SYGVNS. The length of the CDR3 is 16 residues. The CDR3 sequence is CASSESGTVVSYEQYF. The CDR3 DNA reads TGTGCCAGCAGTGAATCCGGGACAGTGGTTTCCTACGAGCAGTACTTC.

The gene calls are TRBV5-1 and TRBJ1-2, with 9 positions matching TRBD1. The trim removed 2 bases at V and 3 bases at J, leaving 8 bases unmatched. This CDR3 has 16 residues. CDR1 is SGHRS and CDR2 is YFSETQ in the germline V gene. The CDR3 coding sequence is TGCGCCAGCAGCTTAACTTGGGACAGGGATCACTATGGCTACACCTTC. Residues: CASSLTWDRDHYGYTF.

The rearrangement joins TRBV7-2 to TRBJ2-1, with D maybe TRBD1 (6 bases). Germline V gives CDR1 SGHTA, CDR2 FQGNSA. V was cut by 1 base and J by 10 bases, with 14 bases left in between. The CDR3 has 14 residues. DNA for the CDR3: TGTGCCAGCAGCTTAGTCCAGGGGCAGCGGGAGCAGTTCTTC. Translated: CASSLVQGQREQFF.

This chain links TRBV14 with TRBJ2-2; no clear D gene. From germline, CDR1 is SGHDN and CDR2 FVKESK. Deletions cut 2 bases from V and 0 bases from J, with 1 base between. The CDR3 runs to 13 residues. The DNA for the CDR3 is TGTGCCAGCAGCCAACCGAACACCGGGGAGCTGTTTTTT. Its protein is CASSQPNTGELFF.

The chain recombines TRBV6-5 with TRBJ2-7; D remains ambiguous. In germline, CDR1 is MNHEY, CDR2 SVGAGI. V was cut by 4 bases and J by 0 bases, with 10 bases left in between. This CDR3 comprises 14 residues. The CDR3 is CASSSYGDSYEQYF. CDR3 in DNA: TGTGCCAGCAGTTCCTACGGCGACTCCTACGAGCAGTACTTC.

V gene TRBV5-1 combines with J gene TRBJ1-3; D uncertain. The V end was cut by 0 bases, the J end by 2 bases, with 6 bases between. The CDR3 is made up of 14 amino acids. Germline-derived CDR1 and CDR2 are SGHRS and YFSETQ. The CDR3 spells CASSLDLTGNTIYF. CDR3 coding DNA: TGCGCCAGCAGCTTGGATCTTACTGGAAACACCATATATTTT. Complete variable domain (other parts from reference TRBV5-1 and TRBJ1-3): KAGVTQTPRYLIKTRGQQVTLSCSPISGHRSVSWYQQTPGQGLQFLFEYFSETQRNKGNFPGRFSGRQFSNSRSEMNVSTLELGDSALYLCASSLDLTGNTIYFGEGSWLTVV.

This clone showed up just once. This chain's CDR3 is CASSLGQGSNQPQHF. CDR3 coding DNA: TGTGCCAGCAGCTTAGGGCAGGGTAGCAATCAGCCCCAGCATTTT. The chain recombines TRBV7-9 with TRBJ1-5, with D possibly TRBD1 on 5 matching bases. Germline assignment: CDR1 SEHNR and CDR2 FQNEAQ (reference sequence). The germline V and J ends were trimmed by 1 base and 0 bases, with 7 bases remaining between them. The CDR3 is 15 amino acids.

The CDR3, as DNA: TGTGCCAGCAGTGTGCTAGCGGGGCACTACGAGCAGTACTTC. Its translation is CASSVLAGHYEQYF. V gene TRBV2 combines with J gene TRBJ2-7; 9 bases are a match to TRBD2. This CDR3 is 14 amino acids long. Germline CDR1 reads SNHLY; CDR2 reads FYNNEI. V was pared by 4 bases and J by 3 bases, with 4 bases of the junction left unmatched.

The chain uses TRBV28 and TRBJ1-1, with D maybe TRBD1 (5 bases). Trimming pared 10 bases from V and 0 bases from J, leaving 12 bases between. Germline CDR1 is MDHEN and CDR2 is SYDVKM. The CDR3 length is 13 residues. CDR3 DNA: TGTGCCACCAACAGGAGAATGAACACTGAAGCTTTCTTT. Protein sequence: CATNRRMNTEAFF.

The chain carries TRBV18 and TRBJ2-7, with D tentatively TRBD2 (6 bases). The V gene's germline CDR1 is KGHSH and CDR2 LQKENI. The CDR3 contains 15 residues. V was cut by 6 bases and J by 4 bases, with 19 bases left in between. The CDR3 nucleotides are TGTGCCAGCTCCACCTTAGGGAGGAGGTCATACGAGCAGTACTTC. Amino acid sequence: CASSTLGRRSYEQYF.

The chain carries TRBV15 and TRBJ2-2; 7 nucleotides align to TRBD2. Per germline, CDR1 LNHNV and CDR2 YYDKDF (reference sequence). The V gene end was trimmed by 1 base and the J gene end by 0 bases; junction bases not matched to a gene: 5. The CDR3 consists of 17 residues. CDR3 DNA sequence: TGTGCCACCAGCAGAGTTTGGGGGGGAGCGAACACCGGGGAGCTGTTTTTT. It specifies CATSRVWGGANTGELFF.

The chain recombines TRBV4-1 with TRBJ1-2; 7 bases match TRBD1. This CDR3 is built from 18 residues. CDR1 MGHRA and CDR2 YSYEKL come from the germline V gene. Trimming removed 0 bases from V and 4 bases from J; junction bases left unmatched: 14. The CDR3 DNA reads as TGCGCCAGCAGCCAAGATTTGAGACAGGGATCGTTGGGCTATGGCTACACCTTC. Protein: CASSQDLRQGSLGYGYTF.